This TCR beta chain was sequenced in a study of T cell repertoires in cytomegalovirus infection. Whole-study results and caveats: What dominated the ex vivo response were HLA-C-restricted CMV-specific TCR beta clonotypes. Identification of carriers of CMV plus the relevant HLA was performed using cumulative public TCR beta family frequency.

This clonotype was seen a few times. Its antigen is not known. TCRdb independently ran MiXCR on the reads; one entry per CDR3 protein. Here the sample spans 900,000 to 950,000 distinct CDR3 sequences, 25% to 40% being singletons. Here the sequenced sample was cultured CD8+ T cells from PBMCs, taken from culture after CMV antigen stimulation. The sequence was obtained from a human donor in good health (CMV status not recorded). Some clones in this sample may be carry-over from other donors' samples.

The DNA of the CDR3 is TGTGCCAGCAGGGCTAGCGGTGTGGGGAATGAGCAGTTCTTC. This codes for CASRASGVGNEQFF. The rearrangement joins TRBV28 to TRBJ2-1; TRBD2 matches at 7 bases. The CDR3 sequence is 14 residues long. The V gene's germline CDR1 is MDHEN and CDR2 SYDVKM. After removal of 6 bases from V and 7 bases from J, the junction contained 9 bases not matched to a gene. Complete variable domain (other parts from reference TRBV28 and TRBJ2-1): DVKVTQSSRYLVKRTGEKVFLECVQDMDHENMFWYRQDPGLGLRLIYFSYDVKMKEKGDIPEGYSVSREKKERFSLILESASTNQTSMYLCASRASGVGNEQFFGPGTRLTVL.